A single sample gave rise to the 16 T cell receptor beta chains below, sequenced in a study of blood T cell repertoires in COVID-19. Clones were read by immunoSEQ multiplex PCR, and TCRdb kept only the in-frame ones, dropping some. The data contain more than 150,000 clones, around 80% of them seen just once; the ten biggest clones take up about 2.8%. Sequences were obtained from peripheral blood. These receptors came from a woman of 80 years or more with active or convalescent COVID-19.

This sequence joins TRBV5-1 and TRBJ1-5; D unresolved. The CDR3 runs to 15 residues. V lost 0 bases and J 7 bases, leaving 14 bases between the germline ends. Germline V gene sequence: CDR1 SGHRS, CDR2 YFSETQ. The CDR3 DNA is TGCGCCAGCAGCTTGGCCGGAGCAGGAGGCCAGCCCCAGCATTTT. It specifies CASSLAGAGGQPQHF. Filled out from reference TRBV5-1 and TRBJ1-5, the complete variable domain reads KAGVTQTPRYLIKTRGQQVTLSCSPISGHRSVSWYQQTPGQGLQFLFEYFSETQRNKGNFPGRFSGRQFSNSRSEMNVSTLELGDSALYLCASSLAGAGGQPQHFGDGTRLSIL.

This clone was detected only once. The rearrangement joins TRBV6-5 to TRBJ2-1; no reliable D call. This CDR3 region has 14 residues. Germline V gives CDR1 MNHEY, CDR2 SVGAGI. Trimming removed 5 bases from V and 5 bases from J, with 13 bases in between. CDR3: CASSSVGGHNEQFF. The CDR3 bases are TGTGCCAGCAGTAGCGTTGGTGGTCACAATGAGCAGTTCTTC.

The J gene is TRBJ2-5, the V gene TRBV19; weak D call: TRBD1 (5 bases). CDR1 and CDR2 from the germline V gene are LNHDA and SQIVND (reference sequence). V was shortened by 3 bases and J by 2 bases, with 10 bases between the two germline ends. This CDR3 spans 14 amino acids. The chain's CDR3 is CASSIQGFQETQYF. For the CDR3, the DNA is TGTGCCAGTAGTATCCAGGGTTTTCAAGAGACCCAGTACTTC.

This sequence joins TRBV3-1 (or the pseudogene TRBV3-2) and TRBJ2-3; weak D call: TRBD2 (6 bases). Germline values: CDR1 LGHDT, CDR2 YNNKEL (reference sequence). The ends were cut back, 1 base at V and 6 bases at J, with 17 bases in the middle. This CDR3 has 16 amino acids. This chain's CDR3 is CASSQGGGTARDTQYF. In DNA form, the CDR3 reads TGTGCCAGCAGCCAAGGTGGGGGGACCGCCCGTGATACGCAGTATTTT.

V and J are TRBV28 and TRBJ1-2; D uncertain. Deletions cut 2 bases from V and 8 bases from J, with 9 bases between. The germline CDR1 and CDR2 sequences are MDHEN and SYDVKM. This CDR3 comprises 12 residues. Written as DNA, the CDR3 is TGTGCCAGCAGTTTAACAGAGAAGGGCTACACCTTC. Its protein product is CASSLTEKGYTF.

The J gene is TRBJ2-6, the V gene TRBV10-3; D gene ambiguous. Per the germline V gene, CDR1 is ENHRY and CDR2 is SYGVKD. The V and J ends lost 0 bases and 0 bases respectively, with 6 bases between them. This CDR3 spans 16 amino acids. CDR3 nucleotides: TGTGCCATCAGTGAGTCCCCAGGCTCTGGGGCCAACGTCCTGACTTTC. Its translation is CAISESPGSGANVLTF.

This rearrangement joins TRBV11-2 to TRBJ2-5, with a possible D match to TRBD2 (6 bases). V lost 6 bases, J lost 2 bases, and 16 bases lay in between. CDR1 is SGHAT, CDR2 FQNNGV, per germline. The CDR3 runs 15 residues. This CDR3 reads CASSQIGGTQETQYF. CDR3 sequence (DNA): TGTGCCAGCAGTCAAATTGGCGGGACTCAAGAGACCCAGTACTTC. The full variable domain, in which reference TRBV11-2 and TRBJ2-5 provide the parts outside the CDR3, is EAGVAQSPRYKIIEKRQSVAFWCNPISGHATLYWYQQILGQGPKLLIQFQNNGVVDDSQLPKDRFSAERLKGVDSTLKIQPAKLEDSAVYLCASSQIGGTQETQYFGPGTRLLVL.

V gene TRBV27 combines with J gene TRBJ2-6, with D perhaps TRBD1 (5 bases). CDR1 is MNHEY, CDR2 SMNVEV, per germline (reference sequence). V was clipped by 5 bases and J by 0 bases, with 14 bases between them. This CDR3 is built from 17 residues. The CDR3 DNA reads as TGTGCCAGCAGTCCACAGGTGGTGGACTCTGGGGCCAACGTCCTGACTTTC. Protein: CASSPQVVDSGANVLTF. Full variable domain (outside the CDR3, taken from reference TRBV27 and TRBJ2-6): EAQVTQNPRYLITVTGKKLTVTCSQNMNHEYMSWYRQDPGLGLRQIYYSMNVEVTDKGDVPEGYKVSRKEKRNFPLILESPSPNQTSLYFCASSPQVVDSGANVLTFGAGSRLTVL.

The rearrangement joins TRBV5-5 to TRBJ2-2; D is ambiguous. The CDR3 has 15 residues. V was shortened by 0 bases and J by 5 bases, with 11 bases between the two germline ends. From germline, CDR1 is SGHKS and CDR2 YYEKEE (reference sequence). CDR3 region: CASSLDGFGTGELFF. CDR3 DNA: TGTGCCAGCAGCTTGGATGGATTCGGGACCGGGGAGCTGTTTTTT.

The genes are TRBV6-5 and TRBJ1-6, with no clear D. V was cut by 2 bases and J by 8 bases, with 10 bases left in between. This CDR3 spans 14 amino acids. Germline-derived CDR1 and CDR2 are MNHEY and SVGAGI. CDR3 sequence (DNA): TGTGCCAGCAGTTACGAGGATACGGATTCACCCCTCCACTTT. It yields the protein CASSYEDTDSPLHF.

The rearrangement links TRBV2 to TRBJ2-5; D remains ambiguous. V shed 10 bases and J shed 5 bases, with 11 bases lying between them. The CDR3 has 11 amino acids. The germline gives CDR1 SNHLY, CDR2 FYNNEI. This chain's CDR3 is CATLLEETQYF. The CDR3 DNA sequence: TGTGCCACCCTGCTGGAGGAGACCCAGTACTTC.

The genes are TRBV20-1 and TRBJ2-3; the D gene is possibly TRBD2 (7 bases). Trimming left V 3 bases short and J 5 bases short, with 9 bases between. This CDR3 spans 12 amino acids. Germline CDR1 is DFQATT and CDR2 is SNEGSKA (reference sequence). The CDR3 bases are TGCAGTGCTAGTAGGGGGGGAGATACGCAGTATTTT. Translated: CSASRGGDTQYF.

This clone was picked up a small number of times. The J gene is TRBJ1-1, the V gene TRBV12-3 or TRBV12-4; 8 bases align to TRBD1. V dropped 2 bases and J dropped 10; count of bases not matched to a gene: 6. The length of the CDR3 is 13 residues. The CDR3 region is CASSLFTGGRAFF. The DNA for the CDR3 is TGTGCCAGCAGTTTATTTACAGGGGGGAGAGCTTTCTTT.

The V and J genes are TRBV5-1 and TRBJ1-1; 12 bases are shared with TRBD1. This CDR3 has 17 amino acids. J lost 3 bases, V lost 3 bases, and 9 bases had no gene match. In germline, CDR1 is SGHRS, CDR2 YFSETQ. CDR3 nucleotide sequence: TGCGCCAGCAGCTGGCGGGGACAGGGGGCGTCGGACACTGAAGCTTTCTTT. Its protein is CASSWRGQGASDTEAFF.

The V call is TRBV28, the J call TRBJ1-2, with 7 bases aligning to TRBD1. Looked up from germline, CDR1 is MDHEN and CDR2 is SYDVKM. The CDR3 is made up of 15 amino acids. V lost 5 bases, J lost 8 bases, and 14 bases stayed unmatched. For the CDR3, the DNA is TGTGCCAGCAGTCAGGGGACAGCTGCTTTCGGGGGCTACACCTTC. Its translation is CASSQGTAAFGGYTF.

The CDR3 loop reads CSALGGTTYEQYF. The CDR3 region has the DNA TGCAGCGCCCTCGGGGGGACGACCTACGAGCAGTACTTC. The rearrangement links TRBV29-1 to TRBJ2-7; 7 positions match TRBD2. Looked up from germline, CDR1 is SQVTM and CDR2 is ANQGSEA. V was pared by 7 bases and J by 2 bases, with 8 bases of the junction left unmatched. The CDR3 has 13 residues.